Each of the 6 T cell receptor beta chains below was sequenced from the same sample in a study of T cells in Graves' hyperthyroidism and ophthalmopathy. From RNA transcripts, TCR beta CDR3 regions were amplified. In the first-round RT-PCR of the TCR CDR3, the HTBI primer set was used. TCRdb re-derived calls from the multiplex PCR reads in MiXCR, one entry per CDR3 protein. The table shows 550,000 to 850,000 distinct CDR3 sequences, with roughly a sixth occurring only once. Sequenced input: blood. These receptors originate from a woman aged 45 to 65 with Graves' hyperthyroidism that later progressed to Graves' ophthalmopathy.

The chain uses TRBV6-1 and TRBJ2-7, with a tentative D call TRBD1 (6 bases). V was trimmed by 8 bases and J by 1 base, leaving 9 bases between them. The germline V gene encodes CDR1 MNHNS and CDR2 SASEGT. This CDR3 spans 12 amino acids. The CDR3 sequence is CASEGDSYEQYF. The CDR3 DNA follows: TGTGCCAGCGAGGGGGATTCCTACGAGCAGTACTTC.

The chain is built from TRBV29-1 and TRBJ2-7; the D is unclear. V shed 3 bases and J shed 0 bases, with 9 bases lying between them. Germline-derived CDR1 and CDR2 are SQVTM and ANQGSEA. The CDR3 sequence is 13 residues long. CDR3 residues: CSVETRDSYEQYF. The CDR3 nucleotides are TGCAGCGTTGAGACCCGAGACTCCTACGAGCAGTACTTC.

This clonotype was detected only a few times. The V call is TRBV6-6, the J call TRBJ2-5; D is unresolved. The CDR3 spans 17 residues. V lost 2 bases and J lost 1, with 17 bases in between. The germline CDR1 and CDR2 sequences are MNHNY and SVGAGI (reference sequence). This chain's CDR3 is CASSYPVGLGRQETQYF. DNA of the CDR3: TGTGCCAGCAGTTACCCGGTGGGCCTTGGGCGCCAAGAGACCCAGTACTTC.

The V and J genes are TRBV7-9 and TRBJ2-5; D remains unclear. The CDR3 extends over 15 amino acids. CDR1 SEHNR and CDR2 FQNEAQ come from the germline V gene (reference sequence). Trimming removed 1 base from V and 5 bases from J, with 14 bases in between. CDR3 in amino acids: CASSLESDEPETQYF. The DNA for the CDR3 is TGTGCCAGCAGCTTAGAATCCGACGAGCCCGAGACCCAGTACTTC. The variable domain in full, completed from reference TRBV7-9 and TRBJ2-5, reads DTGVSQNPRHKITKRGQNVTFRCDPISEHNRLYWYRQTLGQGPEFLTYFQNEAQLEKSRLLSDRFSAERPKGSFSTLEIQRTEQGDSAMYLCASSLESDEPETQYFGPGTRLLVL.

This sequence joins TRBV6-1 and TRBJ1-1; a weak D match, TRBD1 (5 bases). The germline CDR1 and CDR2 sequences are MNHNS and SASEGT. V lost 2 bases to trimming and J lost 3 bases, with 16 bases between them. The CDR3 loop spans 16 amino acids. In DNA, the CDR3 is TGTGCCAGCAGTGAACGCCGTACAGGTGGCTACACTGAAGCTTTCTTT. The encoded protein is CASSERRTGGYTEAFF.

This clonotype showed up many times. The rearrangement links TRBV11-2 to TRBJ2-5, with a tentative D call TRBD1 (5 bases). V gave up 2 bases and J gave up 0 bases, with 7 bases separating them. In germline, CDR1 is SGHAT, CDR2 FQNNGV. CDR3 length: 14 amino acids. The CDR3 sequence is CASSLRQYQETQYF. As DNA, the CDR3 is TGTGCCAGCAGCTTACGACAGTACCAAGAGACCCAGTACTTC.